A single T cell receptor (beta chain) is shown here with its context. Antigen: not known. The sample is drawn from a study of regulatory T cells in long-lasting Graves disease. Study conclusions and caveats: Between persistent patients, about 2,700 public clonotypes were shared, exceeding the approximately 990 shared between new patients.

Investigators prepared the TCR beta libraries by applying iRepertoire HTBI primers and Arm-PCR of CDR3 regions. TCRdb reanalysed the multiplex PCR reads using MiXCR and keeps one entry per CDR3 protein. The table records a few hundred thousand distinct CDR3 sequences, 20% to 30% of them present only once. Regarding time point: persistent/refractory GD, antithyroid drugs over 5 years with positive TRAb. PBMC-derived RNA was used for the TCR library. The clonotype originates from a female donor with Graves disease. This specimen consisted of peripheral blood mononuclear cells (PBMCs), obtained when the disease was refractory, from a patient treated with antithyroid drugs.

The CDR3 loop is CASTLRDVLTF. As DNA, the CDR3 is TGTGCCAGCACCCTAAGGGACGTCCTGACTTTC. This chain uses TRBV6-1 with TRBJ2-6; D gene ambiguous. Trimming cost V 7 bases and J 11 bases, with 9 bases left between them. This CDR3 comprises 11 residues. Germline CDR1 is MNHNS and CDR2 is SASEGT.